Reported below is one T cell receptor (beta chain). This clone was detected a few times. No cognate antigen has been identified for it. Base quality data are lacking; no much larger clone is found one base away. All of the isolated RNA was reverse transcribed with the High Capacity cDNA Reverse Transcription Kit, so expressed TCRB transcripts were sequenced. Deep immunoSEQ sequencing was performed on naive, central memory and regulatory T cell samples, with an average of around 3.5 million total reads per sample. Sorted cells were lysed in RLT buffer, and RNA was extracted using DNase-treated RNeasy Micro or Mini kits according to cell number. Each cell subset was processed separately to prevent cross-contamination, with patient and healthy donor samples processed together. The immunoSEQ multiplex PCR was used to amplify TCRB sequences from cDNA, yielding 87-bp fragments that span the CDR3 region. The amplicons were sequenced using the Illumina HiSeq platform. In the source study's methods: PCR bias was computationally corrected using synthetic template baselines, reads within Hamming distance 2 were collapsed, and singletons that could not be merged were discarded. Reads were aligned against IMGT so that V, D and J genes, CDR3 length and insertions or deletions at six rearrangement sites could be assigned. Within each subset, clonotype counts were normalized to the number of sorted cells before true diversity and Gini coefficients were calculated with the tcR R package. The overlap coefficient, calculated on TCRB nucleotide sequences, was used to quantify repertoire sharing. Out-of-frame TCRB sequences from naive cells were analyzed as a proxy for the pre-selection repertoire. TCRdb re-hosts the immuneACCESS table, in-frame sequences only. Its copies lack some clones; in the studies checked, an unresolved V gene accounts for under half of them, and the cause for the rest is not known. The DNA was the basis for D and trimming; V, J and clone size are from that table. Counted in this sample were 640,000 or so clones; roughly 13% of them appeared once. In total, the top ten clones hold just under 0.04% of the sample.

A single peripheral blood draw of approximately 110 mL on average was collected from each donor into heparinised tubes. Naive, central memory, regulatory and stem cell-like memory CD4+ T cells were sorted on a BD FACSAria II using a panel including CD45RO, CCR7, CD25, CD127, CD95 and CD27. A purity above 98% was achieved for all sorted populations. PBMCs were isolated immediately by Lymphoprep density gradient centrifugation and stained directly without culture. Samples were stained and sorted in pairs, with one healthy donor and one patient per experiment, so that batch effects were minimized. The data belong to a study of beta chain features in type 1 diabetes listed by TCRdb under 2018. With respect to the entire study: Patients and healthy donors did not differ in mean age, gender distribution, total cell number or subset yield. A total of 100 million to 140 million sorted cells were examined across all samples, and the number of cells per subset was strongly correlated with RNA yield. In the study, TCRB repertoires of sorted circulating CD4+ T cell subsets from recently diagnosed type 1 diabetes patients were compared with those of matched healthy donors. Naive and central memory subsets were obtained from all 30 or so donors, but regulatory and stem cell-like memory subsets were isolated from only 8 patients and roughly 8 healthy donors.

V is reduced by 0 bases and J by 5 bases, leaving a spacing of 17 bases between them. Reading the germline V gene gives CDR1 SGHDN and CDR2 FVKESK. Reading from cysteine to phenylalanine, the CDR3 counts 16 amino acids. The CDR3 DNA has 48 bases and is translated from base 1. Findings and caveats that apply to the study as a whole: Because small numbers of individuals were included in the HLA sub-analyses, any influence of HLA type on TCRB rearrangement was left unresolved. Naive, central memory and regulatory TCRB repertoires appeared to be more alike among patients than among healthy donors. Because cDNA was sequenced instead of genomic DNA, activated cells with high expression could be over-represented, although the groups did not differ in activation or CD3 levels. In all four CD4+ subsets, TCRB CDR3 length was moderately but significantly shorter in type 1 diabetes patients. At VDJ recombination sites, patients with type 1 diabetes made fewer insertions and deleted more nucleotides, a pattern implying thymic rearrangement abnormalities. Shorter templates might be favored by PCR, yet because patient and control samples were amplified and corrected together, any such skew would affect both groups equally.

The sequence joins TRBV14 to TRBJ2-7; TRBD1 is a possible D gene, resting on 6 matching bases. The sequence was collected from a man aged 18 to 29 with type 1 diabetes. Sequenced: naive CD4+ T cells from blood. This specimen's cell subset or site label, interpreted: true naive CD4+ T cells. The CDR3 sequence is CASSQDGRQGSNEQYF. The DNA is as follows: TGTGCCAGCAGCCAAGATGGTCGGCAGGGGAGTAACGAGCAGTACTTC.